The 24 T cell receptor beta chains in this list originate from one sample, sequenced in a study of shared clonotypes between healthy human individuals. Sequencing was performed with immunoSEQ multiplex PCR; in TCRdb, only in-frame clones are kept and a portion is missing. Of around 980,000 clones listed, approximately 80% are singletons. Material: memory CD4+ T cells from PBMCs. The subset is: CD45RA-negative fraction. Source of these receptors: a man aged 18 to 30 in good health. Some clones in this sample may be carry-over from other donors' samples.

This chain links TRBV5-1 with TRBJ2-3; 8 bases fit TRBD1. V gave up 0 bases and J gave up 5 bases; unmatched junction bases: 2. In germline, CDR1 is SGHRS, CDR2 YFSETQ. This CDR3 region has 14 residues. DNA of the CDR3: TGCGCCAGCAGCTTGGCCAGGGGGCAAGATACGCAGTATTTT. It specifies CASSLARGQDTQYF.

Points on this clone: Being one base from a much bigger clone, this may be a read error. The chain employs TRBV7-2 and TRBJ1-4; 9 bases are shared with TRBD1. The J segment lost 8 bases and the V segment lost 5 bases, leaving 6 bases of the junction unmatched. The CDR3 runs to 14 residues. The germline V gene encodes CDR1 SGHTA and CDR2 FQGNSA. The CDR3: CASSPGTGNEKLFF. The CDR3 nucleotides are TGTGCCAGCAGCCCCGGGACAGGGAACGAAAAACTGTTTTTT. Using reference TRBV7-2 and TRBJ1-4 for the parts outside the CDR3, the full variable domain is GAGVSQSPSNKVTEKGKDVELRCDPISGHTALYWYRQSLGQGLEFLIYFQGNSAPDKSGLPSDRFSAERTGGSVSTLTIQRTQQEDSAVYLCASSPGTGNEKLFFGSGTQLSVL.

The chain links TRBV6-5 to TRBJ2-2, with 9 bases that match TRBD1. CDR3 length equals 15 residues. Germline loops: CDR1 MNHEY, CDR2 SVGAGI. The V and J ends lost 7 bases and 4 bases, in that order; junction bases with no gene match: 7. This CDR3 is CASTLRTGATGELFF. In DNA form, the CDR3 reads TGTGCCAGCACTCTAAGGACAGGGGCCACCGGGGAGCTGTTTTTT.

The CDR3 nucleotides read TGCGCCAGCAGTGGGGGACTAGCGGTAACCGGGGAGCTGTTTTTT. It specifies CASSGGLAVTGELFF. The chain couples TRBV10-2 to TRBJ2-2, with TRBD2 identical over 11 bases. The CDR3 covers 15 residues. CDR1 WSHSY and CDR2 SAAADI come from the germline V gene. V shed 4 bases, J shed 5 bases, and the junction held 3 bases outside the gene matches.

The CDR3: CASSPGRNQPQHF. The CDR3, as DNA: TGTGCCAGCAGCCCAGGGAGAAATCAGCCCCAGCATTTT. This rearrangement joins TRBV5-4 to TRBJ1-5, with D tentatively TRBD1 (5 bases). This CDR3 has 13 residues. Between the trimmed V and J ends, which lost 4 bases and 4 bases, there was a span of 9 bases. Looked up from germline, CDR1 is SGHNT and CDR2 is YYREEE (reference sequence).

V gene TRBV5-1 combines with J gene TRBJ2-1; D unresolved. Germline CDR1 SGHRS, CDR2 YFSETQ. Deletions cut 1 base from V and 9 bases from J, with 11 bases between. CDR3 length equals 13 residues. CDR3 bases: TGCGCCAGCAGCTTGAGGGCTCAGAGTGAGCAGTTCTTC. This translates into CASSLRAQSEQFF.

To note about this clone: This may be a read error, as it is one base from a much larger clone. The chain is built from TRBV11-2 and TRBJ1-1, with D perhaps matching TRBD1 (6 bases). With 1 base removed from V and 1 base from J, the gap between germline ends came to 7 bases. From germline, CDR1 is SGHAT and CDR2 FQNNGV. The CDR3 spans 14 residues. The CDR3 is CASSLGTANTEAFF. The CDR3 DNA reads TGTGCCAGCAGCTTAGGGACAGCGAACACTGAAGCTTTCTTT.

The rearrangement links TRBV2 to TRBJ1-5; D call uncertain. Germline V gives CDR1 SNHLY, CDR2 FYNNEI. CDR3 length equals 14 residues. Trimming took 4 bases from V and 0 from J, leaving 7 bases between them. The CDR3 reads CASSGSDSNQPQHF. The CDR3 nucleotides read TGTGCCAGCAGTGGTTCAGATAGCAATCAGCCCCAGCATTTT. Drawing the rest from reference TRBV2 and TRBJ1-5, the complete variable domain is EPEVTQTPSHQVTQMGQEVILRCVPISNHLYFYWYRQILGQKVEFLVSFYNNEISEKSEIFDDQFSVERPDGSNFTLKIRSTKLEDSAMYFCASSGSDSNQPQHFGDGTRLSIL.

This chain uses TRBV6-1 with TRBJ1-1; tentatively, D is TRBD1 (6 bases). This CDR3 has 17 residues. Trimming took 3 bases from V and 6 from J, leaving 23 bases between them. Germline V gene lookup returns CDR1 MNHNS and CDR2 SASEGT. The DNA of the CDR3 is TGTGCCAGCAGTGAGGAAGACGGTCCAGGGGTAAATCCTGAAGCTTTCTTT. It codes for CASSEEDGPGVNPEAFF.

The V and J genes are TRBV30 and TRBJ2-7, with D unresolved. CDR1 and CDR2 from the germline V gene are GTSNPN and SVGIG (reference sequence). The CDR3 contains 14 residues. V lost 0 bases and J lost 5, with 14 bases in between. The CDR3 protein is CAWSVVGFLDEQYF. In nucleotides, the CDR3 is TGTGCCTGGAGTGTTGTAGGGTTCCTCGACGAGCAGTACTTC.

The chain is built from TRBV30 and TRBJ2-3; 7 bases map to TRBD1. This CDR3 is built from 15 residues. V dropped 1 base and J dropped 1; count of bases not matched to a gene: 5. Germline V gene sequence: CDR1 GTSNPN, CDR2 SVGIG (reference sequence). The CDR3 sequence is CAWSDRDRRTDTQYF. In DNA form, the CDR3 reads TGTGCCTGGAGTGACCGGGACAGACGCACAGATACGCAGTATTTT.

The chain joins TRBV29-1 to TRBJ2-1; no clear D gene. Deletions cut 6 bases from V and 3 bases from J, with 12 bases between. The CDR3 has 13 amino acids. Looked up from germline, CDR1 is SQVTM and CDR2 is ANQGSEA. CDR3 residues: CSVSEYGYNEQFF. DNA for the CDR3: TGCAGCGTGTCCGAATATGGCTACAATGAGCAGTTCTTC.

This clone was detected once. Other DNA sequences in this specimen translate into the identical CDR3. The V and J genes are TRBV7-3 and TRBJ1-1; weak D call: TRBD1 (6 bases). Looked up from germline, CDR1 is SGHTA and CDR2 is FQGTGA. Trimming took off 4 bases at V and 3 bases at J, with 9 bases between the two ends. The CDR3 loop spans 13 amino acids. CDR3 sequence (DNA): TGTGCCAGCAGCTCGGACAGATACACTGAAGCTTTCTTT. Amino acid sequence: CASSSDRYTEAFF.

V and J are TRBV4-1 and TRBJ1-1; no clear D. Germline V lookup: CDR1 MGHRA, CDR2 YSYEKL. V lost 0 bases, J lost 5 bases, and 7 bases lay in between. CDR3 length: 13 amino acids. CDR3: CASSQESFTEAFF. CDR3 nucleotide sequence: TGCGCCAGCAGCCAAGAGAGCTTTACTGAAGCTTTCTTT.

V and J are TRBV5-6 and TRBJ2-5; TRBD2 aligns across 13 bases. Germline-derived CDR1 and CDR2 are SGHDT and YYEEEE. The J segment lost 0 bases and the V segment lost 4 bases, leaving 9 bases of the junction unmatched. This CDR3 is 18 amino acids long. The CDR3 coding sequence is TGTGCCAGCAGCGGAGCCGGGACTAGCGGGACGTACCAAGAGACCCAGTACTTC. The encoded protein is CASSGAGTSGTYQETQYF.

This clone was found a few times. V and J are TRBV7-8 and TRBJ1-4, with D perhaps matching TRBD1 (6 bases). The CDR3 totals 18 residues. V was trimmed by 4 bases and J by 7 bases, leaving 25 bases between them. Germline values: CDR1 SGHVS, CDR2 FQNEAQ. The CDR3 bases are TGTGCCAGCAGCTCATTAGCGATCCCCCAGGGGTCCAGTGAAAAACTGTTTTTT. This codes for CASSSLAIPQGSSEKLFF.

This clone occurred a few times. Within the sample, other DNA sequences also encode this same CDR3. The chain joins TRBV7-3 to TRBJ2-1; TRBD2 aligns across 9 bases. CDR1 is SGHTA and CDR2 is FQGTGA in the germline V gene. This CDR3 is 15 amino acids long. The J segment lost 0 bases and the V segment lost 5 bases, leaving 2 bases of the junction unmatched. Here the CDR3 reads CASSRSGSSYNEQFF. The DNA of the CDR3 is TGTGCCAGCAGCCGTAGCGGGAGCTCCTACAATGAGCAGTTCTTC.

This clone was detected once. This sample also contains other DNA sequences that code for the same CDR3. The genes are TRBV5-1 and TRBJ2-1; the match to TRBD2 covers 11 bases. Germline lookup yields CDR1 SGHRS and CDR2 YFSETQ. V lost 2 bases, J lost 3 bases, and 1 base stayed unmatched. The CDR3 loop spans 15 amino acids. The CDR3 is CASSLGTSGYNEQFF. CDR3 nucleotide sequence: TGCGCCAGCAGCTTAGGGACTAGCGGCTACAATGAGCAGTTCTTC. The full variable domain, with the rest looked up from reference TRBV5-1 and TRBJ2-1, is KAGVTQTPRYLIKTRGQQVTLSCSPISGHRSVSWYQQTPGQGLQFLFEYFSETQRNKGNFPGRFSGRQFSNSRSEMNVSTLELGDSALYLCASSLGTSGYNEQFFGPGTRLTVL.

About this clone itself: This sample also contains other DNA sequences that code for the same CDR3. This chain uses TRBV9 with TRBJ1-5; D gene ambiguous. CDR1 and CDR2 (germline): SGDLS, YYNGEE. The CDR3 extends over 13 amino acids. V dropped 0 bases and J dropped 4 bases, with 5 bases sitting between them. CDR3 sequence: CASSVDGNQPQHF. CDR3 nucleotides: TGTGCCAGCAGCGTAGATGGAAATCAGCCCCAGCATTTT.

The J gene is TRBJ2-1, the V gene TRBV6-1, with 10 bases fitting TRBD2. The J segment lost 3 bases and the V segment lost 4 bases, leaving 3 bases of the junction unmatched. The CDR3 totals 15 residues. Germline V gene lookup returns CDR1 MNHNS and CDR2 SASEGT. The CDR3 protein is CASSGTSGVYNEQFF. In DNA form, the CDR3 reads TGTGCCAGCAGTGGAACTAGCGGGGTCTACAATGAGCAGTTCTTC.

This clone was observed a few times. The chain has TRBV6-1 and TRBJ1-1; no reliable D call. Germline-derived CDR1 and CDR2 are MNHNS and SASEGT. This CDR3 has 14 amino acids. V was shortened by 3 bases and J by 7 bases, with 15 bases between the two germline ends. The CDR3 reads CASSDRTNPSEAFF. In DNA form, the CDR3 reads TGTGCCAGCAGTGATCGTACTAATCCCAGTGAAGCTTTCTTT.

In the case of this clone: One base separates it from a far larger clone, so it is likely a read error. The rearrangement uses TRBV7-2 and TRBJ2-7, with D tentatively TRBD2 (6 bases). CDR1 is SGHTA, CDR2 FQGNSA, per germline. There are 14 residues in the CDR3. The CDR3 region is CAGSLGLGSYEQYF. The CDR3 DNA is TGTGCCGGCAGCTTGGGACTGGGCTCCTACGAGCAGTACTTC.

The chain links TRBV2 to TRBJ1-3; a possible D gene is TRBD1 (5 bases). Germline V gene lookup returns CDR1 SNHLY and CDR2 FYNNEI. The CDR3 is 16 amino acids. The V and J ends lost 0 bases and 0 bases respectively, with 9 bases between them. The CDR3 sequence: CASSEARGLSGNTIYF. DNA of the CDR3: TGTGCCAGCAGTGAAGCGAGGGGACTCTCTGGAAACACCATATATTTT.

The chain has TRBV13 and TRBJ1-2; 11 positions agree with TRBD1. The CDR3 spans 14 residues. Germline values: CDR1 PRHDT, CDR2 FYEKMQ (reference sequence). J gave up 3 bases and V 6 bases, and 3 bases lay outside the gene matches. The CDR3 nucleotides are TGTGCCAGCAGGAGGACAGGGGGCTACTATGGCTACACCTTC. Protein product: CASRRTGGYYGYTF. Full variable domain (remainder filled in from reference TRBV13 and TRBJ1-2): AAGVIQSPRHLIKEKRETATLKCYPIPRHDTVYWYQQGPGQDPQFLISFYEKMQSDKGSIPDRFSAQQFSDYHSELNMSSLELGDSALYFCASRRTGGYYGYTFGSGTRLTVV.